These 27 T cell receptor beta chains were all obtained from the same sample, sequenced in a study of regulatory T cells in long-lasting Graves disease. The time point was: newly diagnosed GD, antithyroid drugs for less than 3 months. Following extraction of RNA from PBMCs, that RNA was used to make the TCR library. Combining iRepertoire HTBI primers with Arm-PCR of CDR3 regions, the authors built TCR beta libraries. A single record per CDR3 protein comes from TCRdb applying MiXCR to the multiplex PCR reads. The sample consists of hundreds of thousands of distinct CDR3 sequences, 15% to 20% of them appearing once. These same records also appear under a second study, on T cells in Graves' hyperthyroidism and ophthalmopathy.

Material: peripheral blood mononuclear cells (PBMCs), obtained at new diagnosis, from a patient treated with antithyroid drugs. The receptors come from a man aged 35 to 55 with Graves disease.

The chain carries TRBV12-5 and TRBJ2-2, with D possibly called TRBD1 or TRBD2 (6 bases each). Trimming removed 5 bases from V and 5 bases from J, with 15 bases in between. Germline CDR1 and CDR2: LGHNT and FRNRAP. This CDR3 comprises 15 residues. The CDR3 loop is CASGPGGGDTGELFF. Written as DNA, the CDR3 is TGTGCTAGTGGTCCCGGAGGGGGAGATACCGGGGAGCTGTTTTTT. Drawing the rest from reference TRBV12-5 and TRBJ2-2, the complete variable domain is DARVTQTPRHKVTEMGQEVTMRCQPILGHNTVFWYRQTMMQGLELLAYFRNRAPLDDSGMPKDRFSAEMPDATLATLKIQPSEPRDSAVYFCASGPGGGDTGELFFGEGSRLTVL.

This clonotype was counted ten times or more. The chain recombines TRBV2 with TRBJ2-1, with 7 bases matching TRBD2. The CDR3 is 14 residues long. CDR1 is SNHLY, CDR2 FYNNEI, per germline. Trimming took 7 bases from V and 3 from J; bases not matched to a gene: 6. CDR3 region: CASTRRDYYNEQFF. The CDR3 DNA follows: TGTGCCAGCACTCGTAGGGACTACTACAATGAGCAGTTCTTC.

This chain joins TRBV27 and TRBJ2-4, with D uncertain. This CDR3 region has 15 residues. The germline V gene has CDR1 MNHEY and CDR2 SMNVEV (reference sequence). With 4 bases removed from V and 0 bases from J, the gap between germline ends came to 10 bases. The CDR3 sequence: CASSSPASAKNIQYF. The CDR3, as DNA: TGTGCCAGCAGTTCCCCGGCGTCAGCCAAAAACATTCAGTACTTC.

This clonotype has only a few counts. The chain carries TRBV5-1 and TRBJ1-4, with 8 bases that match TRBD1. The germline V gene has CDR1 SGHRS and CDR2 YFSETQ. CDR3 length equals 16 residues. Losses at the gene ends were 4 bases for V and 2 bases for J; bases not matched to a gene: 7. Here the CDR3 DNA reads TGCGCCAGCAGCCGAAGGACAGGGCAGACTAATGAAAAACTGTTTTTT. Translation gives CASSRRTGQTNEKLFF.

This clonotype occurred many times. V is TRBV7-2 and J is TRBJ1-1; no firm D call. Germline V gene data show CDR1 as SGHTA and CDR2 as FQGNSA. This CDR3 contains 13 residues. Deletions cut 3 bases from V and 4 bases from J, with 9 bases between. The CDR3 sequence: CASSFLGLTEAFF. DNA of the CDR3: TGTGCCAGCAGCTTCCTAGGACTCACTGAAGCTTTCTTT.

V and J are TRBV20-1 and TRBJ2-7; D may correspond to TRBD1 or TRBD2 (7 bases each). With 1 base removed from V and 3 bases from J, the gap between germline ends came to 16 bases. The CDR3 covers 15 residues. Germline V CDR1 and CDR2: DFQATT, SNEGSKA (reference sequence). The CDR3 reads CSARARQGGGYEQYF. In DNA form, the CDR3 reads TGCAGTGCTAGAGCCAGACAGGGCGGGGGCTACGAGCAGTACTTC.

A few counts support this clonotype. The chain couples TRBV4-2 to TRBJ2-2; D perhaps matches TRBD1 (6 bases). This CDR3 has 16 residues. Looked up from germline, CDR1 is LGHNA and CDR2 is YNFKEQ. V was pared by 0 bases and J by 3 bases, with 11 bases between. This CDR3 is CASSQEGRGDTGELFF. CDR3 nucleotide sequence: TGTGCCAGCAGCCAAGAGGGCAGGGGCGACACCGGGGAGCTGTTTTTT.

This clonotype was found many times. The chain links TRBV7-9 to TRBJ2-1, with 10 bases aligning to TRBD1. The V and J ends lost 5 bases and 3 bases, in that order; junction bases with no gene match: 7. Looked up from germline, CDR1 is SEHNR and CDR2 is FQNEAQ (reference sequence). The CDR3 runs to 16 residues. The DNA of the CDR3 is TGTGCCAGCAGCCGACGGACAGGGGGTTTCTACAATGAGCAGTTCTTC. Its translation is CASSRRTGGFYNEQFF.

This clonotype was seen a few times. The V gene is TRBV18, the J gene TRBJ1-2; a possible D gene is TRBD1 (5 bases). This CDR3 is built from 14 residues. Trimming left V 3 bases short and J 8 bases short, with 16 bases between. Germline V CDR1 and CDR2: KGHSH, LQKENI. The CDR3 protein is CASSPSTGLEGYTF. CDR3 nucleotide sequence: TGTGCCAGCTCACCTTCTACGGGGCTAGAAGGCTACACCTTC.

This clonotype was seen repeatedly, ten times or more. The V call is TRBV4-1, the J call TRBJ1-1; TRBD1 matches at 8 bases. The junction had 16 bases not matched to a gene; V was cut back by 4 bases and J by 6 bases. Germline V gene data show CDR1 as MGHRA and CDR2 as YSYEKL. The CDR3 length is 17 residues. As DNA, the CDR3 is TGCGCCAGCAGCCGTTTTCAATGGGTGACAGGGGTCTCTGAAGCTTTCTTT. Residues: CASSRFQWVTGVSEAFF.

This clonotype appeared many times. The chain combines TRBV7-2 with TRBJ1-1; the D is unclear. Germline V gives CDR1 SGHTA, CDR2 FQGNSA. The CDR3 has 13 amino acids. V shed 4 bases and J shed 1 base, with 7 bases lying between them. The CDR3 reads CASSSRQNTEAFF. The DNA of the CDR3 is TGTGCCAGCAGCTCCCGACAGAACACTGAAGCTTTCTTT. Full variable domain (rest looked up from reference TRBV7-2 and TRBJ1-1): GAGVSQSPSNKVTEKGKDVELRCDPISGHTALYWYRQSLGQGLEFLIYFQGNSAPDKSGLPSDRFSAERTGGSVSTLTIQRTQQEDSAVYLCASSSRQNTEAFFGQGTRLTVV.

The table lists this clonotype with a few counts. V and J are TRBV2 and TRBJ2-2, with a weak D call TRBD1 (5 bases). V was pared by 6 bases and J by 6 bases, with 11 bases between. This CDR3 region has 13 residues. Per germline, CDR1 SNHLY and CDR2 FYNNEI. Written as DNA, the CDR3 is TGTGCCAGCAGATCAGGGTATTCCGGGGAGCTGTTTTTT. Amino acid sequence: CASRSGYSGELFF.

The rearrangement joins TRBV4-3 to TRBJ2-7; 8 positions match TRBD1. CDR3 length: 17 residues. V lost 2 bases to trimming and J lost 2 bases; unmatched junction nucleotides: 11. The germline CDR1 and CDR2 sequences are LGHNA and YSLEER. This CDR3 is CASSQSFGTGHPYEQYF. DNA for the CDR3: TGCGCCAGCAGCCAAAGTTTTGGGACAGGTCATCCCTACGAGCAGTACTTC.

The chain recombines TRBV7-8 with TRBJ1-2, with 10 bases lining up with TRBD1. Germline V gene data show CDR1 as SGHVS and CDR2 as FQNEAQ. The CDR3 sequence is 14 residues long. V lost 5 bases and J lost 7; bases outside the gene matches: 7. CDR3 DNA sequence: TGTGCCAGCAGCAGGGGACAGGGGAGTAGTGGCTACACCTTC. Its translation: CASSRGQGSSGYTF.

This clonotype was counted a few times. This chain uses TRBV6-1 with TRBJ2-2, with D maybe TRBD2 (7 bases). Trimming removed 5 bases at V and 0 bases at J, with 19 bases between. In germline, CDR1 is MNHNS, CDR2 SASEGT. The CDR3 is made up of 18 amino acids. The CDR3 sequence is CASSPKGGLAANTGELFF. The CDR3 coding sequence is TGTGCCAGCAGTCCTAAGGGGGGGCTAGCGGCGAACACCGGGGAGCTGTTTTTT.

This clonotype has ten or more counts. Here the CDR3 reads CASSFTGSNYGYTF. CDR3 in DNA: TGTGCCAGCAGCTTTACAGGGTCTAACTATGGCTACACCTTC. V gene TRBV3-1 combines with J gene TRBJ1-2, with TRBD1 as a possible D gene (6 bases). The V end lost 5 bases, the J end lost 0 bases, and 10 bases lay between the germline ends. The CDR3 is 14 amino acids. Germline values: CDR1 LGHDT, CDR2 YNNKEL (reference sequence).

As for this clonotype: The junction differs from germline at one of its ends, possibly a read error. The chain is built from TRBV6-7 and TRBJ2-2; no clear D gene. TRBV6-7 has ORF status, its function being uncertain. This CDR3 region has 14 residues. The CDR3 DNA is TGTGCCAGCTGTTACTCACGACACACCGGGGAGCTGTTTTTT. It specifies CASCYSRHTGELFF.

V is TRBV3-1 and J is TRBJ2-5; 10 bases line up with TRBD2. Germline-derived CDR1 and CDR2 are LGHDT and YNNKEL (reference sequence). The CDR3 sequence is 14 residues long. The J segment lost 5 bases and the V segment lost 7 bases, leaving 7 bases of the junction unmatched. CDR3 loop: CASNVAGGRETQYF. The CDR3 DNA reads as TGTGCCAGCAACGTAGCGGGGGGCCGGGAGACCCAGTACTTC.

On this clonotype: With a much larger clone just one base away, this may be a read error. J is TRBJ1-5 and V is TRBV12-3 or TRBV12-4, with a tentative D call TRBD1 (5 bases). The CDR3 runs 14 residues. The CDR3 here is CASSSTGGNRPQHF. The DNA for the CDR3 is TGTGCCAGCAGTTCTACAGGAGGCAATCGGCCCCAGCATTTT.

In regard to this clonotype: Mismatch with germline at one junction end may stem from a read error. This chain connects TRBV18 to TRBJ1-3; D is uncertain. The germline gives CDR1 KGHSH, CDR2 LQKENI. The CDR3 covers 15 residues. The CDR3 nucleotides read TGTGCCAGCTCACCAATGGCAGACTCTGGAGACACCATATATTTT. Protein: CASSPMADSGDTIYF.

This clonotype is medium-sized in the sample. The J gene is TRBJ2-7, the V gene TRBV20-1; 7 bases agree with TRBD2. The CDR3 totals 15 residues. Germline V gives CDR1 DFQATT, CDR2 SNEGSKA (reference sequence). V lost 3 bases and J lost 0; bases outside the gene matches: 8. The CDR3 region has the DNA TGCAGTGCTAGGGGTCTAGCGGTAGGCTCCTACGAGCAGTACTTC. Translating gives CSARGLAVGSYEQYF.

The table lists this clonotype with many counts. The junction departs from the called germline gene at one end, perhaps through a read error. V usage is TRBV20-1 and J usage is TRBJ2-7; D uncertain. The CDR3 runs 12 residues. Germline V gene data show CDR1 as DFQATT and CDR2 as SNEGSKA (reference sequence). The CDR3 coding sequence is TGCAGTGCGAGAGATTCAATCTACGAGCAGTACTTC. Encoded protein: CSARDSIYEQYF.

This clonotype was recorded at least ten times. This chain uses TRBV6-2 or TRBV6-3 with TRBJ2-7; the D gene is possibly TRBD1 (6 bases). V lost 0 bases and J 7 bases, leaving 16 bases between the germline ends. This CDR3 contains 15 residues. Germline lookup yields CDR1 MNHEY and CDR2 SVGEGT. The CDR3 protein is CASSYSRTVPGEQYF. CDR3 DNA: TGTGCCAGCAGTTACTCTCGGACAGTCCCAGGGGAGCAGTACTTC.

This clonotype was observed at least ten times. The chain links TRBV20-1 to TRBJ1-5; D may be TRBD1 (6 bases). With 5 bases removed from V and 1 base from J, the gap between germline ends came to 9 bases. Germline loops: CDR1 DFQATT, CDR2 SNEGSKA (reference sequence). The CDR3 sequence is 13 residues long. This chain's CDR3 is CSAQGISNQPQHF. CDR3 sequence (DNA): TGCAGTGCTCAGGGGATCAGCAATCAGCCCCAGCATTTT.

Many counts were recorded for this clonotype. The rearrangement links TRBV9 to TRBJ1-3, with D unclear. Germline CDR1 reads SGDLS; CDR2 reads YYNGEE. This CDR3 region has 15 residues. The germline V and J ends were trimmed by 0 bases and 0 bases, with 7 bases remaining between them. The CDR3: CASSVDHNSGNTIYF. Here the CDR3 DNA reads TGTGCCAGCAGCGTAGATCACAACTCTGGAAACACCATATATTTT.

This clonotype was detected ten times or more. The rearrangement joins TRBV12-3 or TRBV12-4 to TRBJ1-5; the match to TRBD1 covers 8 bases. V lost 1 base to trimming and J lost 6 bases; unmatched junction nucleotides: 5. The CDR3 totals 15 residues. CDR3 region: CASSLDRGGLQPQHF. For the CDR3, the DNA is TGTGCCAGCAGTTTAGACAGGGGGGGCCTTCAGCCCCAGCATTTT.

This clonotype was found many times. The rearrangement uses TRBV7-2 and TRBJ2-7, with TRBD1 identical over 10 bases. There are 14 residues in the CDR3. Losses at the gene ends were 6 bases for V and 7 bases for J; bases not matched to a gene: 9. Germline-derived CDR1 and CDR2 are SGHTA and FQGNSA. DNA for the CDR3: TGTGCCAGCAGGCCCGGGACAGGGGTTGGTGAGCAGTACTTC. Translated, it gives CASRPGTGVGEQYF.